The 20 T cell receptor beta chains in this list originate from one sample, sequenced in a study of regulatory T cells in long-lasting Graves disease (dated by TCRdb to the early 2020s). The time point label here, explained by the study, means: newly diagnosed GD, antithyroid drugs for less than 3 months. For both TCR sequencing and RNA sequencing, RNA was extracted from PBMCs in TRIzol. Receptors were amplified or captured by multiplex PCR. TCRdb records Illumina HiSeq 4000 as the sequencer. TCR beta libraries were built with iRepertoire HTBI primers and Arm-PCR amplification of CDR3 regions. TCRdb reran the public reads through fastp at Q25 and MiXCR, keeping productive beta chains. Under each unique CDR3 protein, matching rows form one entry showing the most common genes and DNA. Across this sample there are 450,000 to 650,000 distinct CDR3 sequences, with about 16% seen only once. The ten top clones hold 20% to 30% of the sample.

These data were also reused for a study on T cells in Graves' hyperthyroidism and ophthalmopathy.

The source material was peripheral blood mononuclear cells (PBMCs), sampled at new diagnosis, from a patient treated with antithyroid drugs. The receptors originated from a middle-aged woman with Graves disease. Donor details come from another sample of the same person, matched by shared clones.

Comments on this clonotype: This may arise from a read error, as a much more abundant clone is one base away. The chain couples TRBV7-8 to TRBJ1-5; no clear D gene. V was pared by 1 base and J by 6 bases, with 10 bases between. In germline, CDR1 is SGHVS, CDR2 FQNEAQ. The CDR3 length is 14 residues. The CDR3 DNA sequence: TGTGCCAGCAGCTTAGTTTCGATGAGTCAGCCCCAGCATTTT. Encoded protein: CASSLVSMSQPQHF.

The table lists this clonotype with a few counts. This chain uses TRBV20-1 with TRBJ1-4; 7 nucleotides line up with TRBD1. This CDR3 has 12 residues. Trimming at V came to 6 bases and at J to 5 bases, leaving 3 bases not matched to a gene. Germline assignment: CDR1 DFQATT and CDR2 SNEGSKA (reference sequence). CDR3 DNA: TGCAGTGCACCGGACAGGAATGAAAAACTGTTTTTT. Translated: CSAPDRNEKLFF.

This chain's CDR3 is CSVEGTGEGTNYGYTF. CDR3 sequence (DNA): TGCAGCGTTGAAGGGACAGGGGAGGGAACTAACTATGGCTACACCTTC. This chain joins TRBV29-1 and TRBJ1-2; TRBD1 matches 9 bases. CDR1 is SQVTM and CDR2 is ANQGSEA in the germline V gene. This CDR3 contains 16 residues. Losses at the gene ends were 1 base for V and 0 bases for J; bases not matched to a gene: 6.

V and J are TRBV7-9 and TRBJ2-1, with D perhaps given as TRBD1 or TRBD2 (7 bases each). Germline-derived CDR1 and CDR2 are SEHNR and FQNEAQ (reference sequence). The CDR3 has 20 amino acids. The V gene lost 5 bases and the J gene lost 0 bases, with 26 bases spanning the gap. The CDR3, as DNA: TGTGCCAGCAGCCCCAGGGAGGGGGCCCTAAGAAGTAACTCCTACAATGAGCAGTTCTTC. Translating gives CASSPREGALRSNSYNEQFF.

This chain connects TRBV5-1 to TRBJ2-6; D call uncertain. The CDR3 sequence is 15 residues long. V shed 3 bases and J shed 3 bases, with 10 bases lying between them. CDR1 SGHRS and CDR2 YFSETQ come from the germline V gene. CDR3 sequence: CASSSEDFGANVLTF. CDR3 nucleotides: TGCGCCAGCAGCTCCGAAGACTTTGGGGCCAACGTCCTGACTTTC.

The V and J genes are TRBV19 and TRBJ1-4, with 11 bases fitting TRBD1. The trim removed 3 bases at V and 4 bases at J, leaving 10 bases unmatched. This CDR3 is built from 18 residues. Germline V gene lookup returns CDR1 LNHDA and CDR2 SQIVND (reference sequence). The CDR3 region is CASSILGTGGQDNEKLFF. CDR3 nucleotide sequence: TGTGCCAGTAGTATCTTGGGGACAGGGGGTCAGGATAATGAAAAACTGTTTTTT.

On this clonotype itself: A much larger clone sits a single nucleotide away, making a read error possible. This CDR3 is missing its conserved last phenylalanine or tryptophan, likely due to a read error. J is TRBJ2-5 and V is TRBV5-4, with unresolved D. Between the trimmed V and J ends, which lost 5 bases and 1 base, there was a span of 9 bases. There are 13 residues in the CDR3. Germline lookup yields CDR1 SGHNT and CDR2 YYREEE (reference sequence). CDR3 nucleotides: TGTGCCAGCAGGTTCTCAACCCAAGAGACCCAGTACCTC. As protein: CASRFSTQETQYL.

This clonotype was observed at least ten times. CDR3 nucleotides: TGTGCCAGCACCCCCGTCGGGAGGGGGCCTGATAATGGCTACACCTTC. Its protein is CASTPVGRGPDNGYTF. V gene TRBV11-2 combines with J gene TRBJ1-2; 7 bases align to TRBD1. This CDR3 is built from 16 residues. Germline V gene data show CDR1 as SGHAT and CDR2 as FQNNGV. The trim removed 7 bases at V and 6 bases at J, leaving 17 bases unmatched.

This chain links TRBV20-1 with TRBJ2-1; 12 bases agree with TRBD1. Germline CDR1 is DFQATT and CDR2 is SNEGSKA (reference sequence). J was trimmed by 8 bases and V by 6 bases; bases with no gene match: 14. The CDR3 runs to 16 residues. CDR3 amino acids: CSAQSDVGQGAYEQFF. The CDR3, as DNA: TGCAGTGCCCAATCCGACGTGGGACAGGGGGCCTATGAGCAGTTCTTC.

This clonotype was recorded at least ten times. The chain couples TRBV15 to TRBJ2-5; D not resolved. This CDR3 has 15 amino acids. V lost 0 bases and J lost 3, with 11 bases in between. CDR1 LNHNV and CDR2 YYDKDF come from the germline V gene (reference sequence). The CDR3 is CATSREIVVEETQYF. The CDR3 DNA follows: TGTGCCACCAGCAGAGAGATAGTGGTAGAAGAGACCCAGTACTTC. The full variable domain, its missing parts supplied by reference TRBV15 and TRBJ2-5, is DAMVIQNPRYQVTQFGKPVTLSCSQTLNHNVMYWYQQKSSQAPKLLFHYYDKDFNNEADTPDNFQSRRPNTSFCFLDIRSPGLGDTAMYLCATSREIVVEETQYFGPGTRLLVL.

The V and J genes are TRBV29-1 and TRBJ1-2, with TRBD1 matching over 8 bases. Germline CDR1 and CDR2: SQVTM and ANQGSEA. V lost 4 bases, J lost 5 bases, and 12 bases stayed unmatched. This CDR3 contains 15 residues. The DNA for the CDR3 is TGCAGCGTTGTATCCAGGGGGCGAAGGGATTATGGCTACACCTTC. Protein: CSVVSRGRRDYGYTF. Using reference TRBV29-1 and TRBJ1-2 for the parts outside the CDR3, the full variable domain is SAVISQKPSRDICQRGTSLTIQCQVDSQVTMMFWYRQQPGQSLTLIATANQGSEATYESGFVIDKFPISRPNLTFSTLTVSNMSPEDSSIYLCSVVSRGRRDYGYTFGSGTRLTVV.

Worth noting for this clonotype: Just one base apart from a much larger clone, this may be a read error. This chain links TRBV4-1 with TRBJ2-3; D may be TRBD2 (5 bases). With 3 bases removed from V and 3 bases from J, the gap between germline ends came to 16 bases. CDR1 is MGHRA and CDR2 is YSYEKL in the germline V gene. This CDR3 has 16 residues. CDR3: CASSQPAARDTDTQYF. CDR3 bases: TGCGCCAGCAGCCAGCCGGCAGCGAGGGATACAGATACGCAGTATTTT.

This clonotype was seen ten or more times. The chain is built from TRBV10-1 and TRBJ2-7; D possibly corresponds to TRBD1 (5 bases). Germline V lookup: CDR1 WNHNN, CDR2 SYGVQD (reference sequence). This CDR3 comprises 14 residues. V was pared by 6 bases and J by 0 bases, with 12 bases between. The CDR3 coding sequence is TGCGCCAGCAGACCGGACACCAGCTCCTACGAGCAGTACTTC. Translating it yields CASRPDTSSYEQYF.

This clonotype occurred a few times. The V call is TRBV19, the J call TRBJ2-1; D is perhaps TRBD2 (5 bases). The ends were cut back, 8 bases at V and 6 bases at J, with 14 bases in the middle. The germline V gene has CDR1 LNHDA and CDR2 SQIVND (reference sequence). The length of the CDR3 is 13 residues. This CDR3 reads CASGWGVGNEQFF. For the CDR3, the DNA is TGTGCCAGTGGGTGGGGAGTAGGCAATGAGCAGTTCTTC.

This clonotype was counted many times. The rearrangement links TRBV30 to TRBJ1-1, with 10 positions matching TRBD1. Germline V CDR1 and CDR2: GTSNPN, SVGIG (reference sequence). This CDR3 contains 14 residues. The J segment lost 1 base and the V segment lost 3 bases, leaving 2 bases of the junction unmatched. The CDR3 is CAWSWTGGNTEAFF. CDR3 sequence (DNA): TGTGCCTGGAGCTGGACAGGGGGGAACACTGAAGCTTTCTTT.

This chain joins TRBV6-2 or TRBV6-3 and TRBJ2-5, with D possibly called TRBD1 or TRBD2 (5 bases each). Germline loops: CDR1 MNHEY, CDR2 SVGEGT. Deletions cut 2 bases from V and 2 bases from J, with 15 bases between. The CDR3 totals 16 residues. DNA for the CDR3: TGTGCCAGCAGTTACCCAAACGGGACGCCTCAAGAGACCCAGTACTTC. Its protein is CASSYPNGTPQETQYF.

This clonotype was recorded many times. The chain carries TRBV3-1 and TRBJ2-7, with unresolved D. Germline CDR1 and CDR2: LGHDT and YNNKEL (reference sequence). This CDR3 region has 14 residues. Between the trimmed V and J ends, which lost 2 bases and 1 base, there was a span of 9 bases. CDR3 region: CASSQTTMSYEQYF. The CDR3 DNA reads as TGTGCCAGCAGCCAAACAACTATGTCCTACGAGCAGTACTTC.

This clonotype showed up many times. The chain has TRBV12-3 or TRBV12-4 and TRBJ2-2; 8 positions match TRBD1. CDR3 length: 14 amino acids. With 6 bases clipped from V and 9 bases from J, the junction kept 9 bases outside the gene matches. CDR3 region: CASRSGQGIWELFF. Written as DNA, the CDR3 is TGTGCCAGCAGATCCGGACAGGGTATCTGGGAGCTGTTTTTT.

The rearrangement joins TRBV28 to TRBJ2-2; 8 bases are shared with TRBD1. CDR3 length equals 16 residues. The J segment lost 4 bases and the V segment lost 6 bases, leaving 10 bases of the junction unmatched. Germline CDR1 reads MDHEN; CDR2 reads SYDVKM. CDR3 amino acids: CASRGQDRVATGELFF. Here the CDR3 DNA reads TGTGCCAGCAGGGGACAGGACAGGGTTGCCACCGGGGAGCTGTTTTTT.

This chain links TRBV9 with TRBJ2-1; D ambiguous. Germline CDR1 reads SGDLS; CDR2 reads YYNGEE. The V and J ends lost 2 bases and 3 bases respectively, with 21 bases between them. CDR3 length equals 18 residues. The CDR3 DNA sequence: TGTGCCAGCAGCGTCGAGTTGAGATTAGGTAGTCACTACAATGAGCAGTTCTTC. Translation: CASSVELRLGSHYNEQFF.